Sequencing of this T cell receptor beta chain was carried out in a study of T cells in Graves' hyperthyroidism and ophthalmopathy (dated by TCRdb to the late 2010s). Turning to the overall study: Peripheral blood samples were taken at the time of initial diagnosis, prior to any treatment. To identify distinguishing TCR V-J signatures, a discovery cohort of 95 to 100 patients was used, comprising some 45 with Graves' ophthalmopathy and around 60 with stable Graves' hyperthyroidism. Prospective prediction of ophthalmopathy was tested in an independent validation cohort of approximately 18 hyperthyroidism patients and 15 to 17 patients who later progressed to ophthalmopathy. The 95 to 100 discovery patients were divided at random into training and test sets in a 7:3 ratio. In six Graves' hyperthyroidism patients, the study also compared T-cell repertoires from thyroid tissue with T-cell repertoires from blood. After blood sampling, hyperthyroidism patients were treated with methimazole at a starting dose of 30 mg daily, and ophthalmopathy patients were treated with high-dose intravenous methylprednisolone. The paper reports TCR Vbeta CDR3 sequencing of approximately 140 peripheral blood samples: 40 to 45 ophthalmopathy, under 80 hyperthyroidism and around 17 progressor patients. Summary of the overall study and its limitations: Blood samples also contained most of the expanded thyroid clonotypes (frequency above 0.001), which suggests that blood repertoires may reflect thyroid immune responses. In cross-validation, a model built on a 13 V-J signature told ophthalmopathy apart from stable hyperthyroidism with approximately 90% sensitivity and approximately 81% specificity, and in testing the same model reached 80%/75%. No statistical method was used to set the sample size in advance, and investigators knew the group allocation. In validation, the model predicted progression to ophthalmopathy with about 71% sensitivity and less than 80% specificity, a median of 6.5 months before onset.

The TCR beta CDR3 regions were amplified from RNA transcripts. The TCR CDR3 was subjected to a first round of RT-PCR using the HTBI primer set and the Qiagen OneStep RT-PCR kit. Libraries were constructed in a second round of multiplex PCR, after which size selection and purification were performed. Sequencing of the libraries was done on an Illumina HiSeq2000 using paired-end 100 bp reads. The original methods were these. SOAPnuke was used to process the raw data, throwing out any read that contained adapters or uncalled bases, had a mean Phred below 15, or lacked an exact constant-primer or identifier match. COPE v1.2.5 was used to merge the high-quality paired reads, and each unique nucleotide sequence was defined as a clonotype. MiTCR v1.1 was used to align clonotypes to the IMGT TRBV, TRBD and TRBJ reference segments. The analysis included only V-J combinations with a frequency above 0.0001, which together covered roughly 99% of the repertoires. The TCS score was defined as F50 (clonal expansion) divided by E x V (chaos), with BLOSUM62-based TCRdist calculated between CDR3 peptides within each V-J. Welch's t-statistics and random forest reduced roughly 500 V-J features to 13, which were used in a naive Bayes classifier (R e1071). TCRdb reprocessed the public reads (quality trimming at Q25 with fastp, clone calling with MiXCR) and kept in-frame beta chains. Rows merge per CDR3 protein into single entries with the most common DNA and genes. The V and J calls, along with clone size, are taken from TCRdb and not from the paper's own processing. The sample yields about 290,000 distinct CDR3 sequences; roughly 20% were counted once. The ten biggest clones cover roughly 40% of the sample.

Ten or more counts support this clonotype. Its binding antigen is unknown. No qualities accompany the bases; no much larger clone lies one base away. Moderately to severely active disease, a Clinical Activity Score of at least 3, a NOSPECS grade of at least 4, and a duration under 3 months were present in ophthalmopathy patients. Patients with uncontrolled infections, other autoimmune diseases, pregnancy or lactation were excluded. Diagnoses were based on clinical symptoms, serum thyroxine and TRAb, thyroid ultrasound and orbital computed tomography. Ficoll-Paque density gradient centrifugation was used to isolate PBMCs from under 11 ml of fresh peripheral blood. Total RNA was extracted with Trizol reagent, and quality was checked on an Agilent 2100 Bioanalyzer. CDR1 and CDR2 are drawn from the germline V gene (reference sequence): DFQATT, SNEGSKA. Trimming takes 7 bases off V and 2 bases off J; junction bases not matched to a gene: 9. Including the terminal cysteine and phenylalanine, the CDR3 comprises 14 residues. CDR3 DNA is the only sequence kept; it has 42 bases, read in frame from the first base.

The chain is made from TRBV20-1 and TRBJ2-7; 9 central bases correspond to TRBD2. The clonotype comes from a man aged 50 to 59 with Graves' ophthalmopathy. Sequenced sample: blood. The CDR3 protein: CSVTGLANTYEQYF. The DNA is TGCAGTGTTACTGGACTAGCGAATACCTACGAGCAGTACTTC.